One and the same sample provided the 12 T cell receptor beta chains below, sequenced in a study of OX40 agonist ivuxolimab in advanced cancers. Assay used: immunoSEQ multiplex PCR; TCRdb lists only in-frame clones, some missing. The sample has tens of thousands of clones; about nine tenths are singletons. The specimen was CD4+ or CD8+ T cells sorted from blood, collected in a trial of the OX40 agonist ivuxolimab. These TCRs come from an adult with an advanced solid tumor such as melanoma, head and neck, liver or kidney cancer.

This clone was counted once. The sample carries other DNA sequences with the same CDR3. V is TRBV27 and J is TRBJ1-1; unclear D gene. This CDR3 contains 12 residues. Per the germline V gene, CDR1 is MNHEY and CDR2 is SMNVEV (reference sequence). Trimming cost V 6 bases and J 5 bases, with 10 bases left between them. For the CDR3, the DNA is TGTGCCAGCAGGACCGGAGGAACTGAAGCTTTCTTT. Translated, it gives CASRTGGTEAFF.

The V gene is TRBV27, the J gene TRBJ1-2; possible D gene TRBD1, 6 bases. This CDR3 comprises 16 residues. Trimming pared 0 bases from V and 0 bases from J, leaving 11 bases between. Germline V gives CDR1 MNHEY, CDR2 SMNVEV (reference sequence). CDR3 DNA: TGTGCCAGCAGTTTATCGAGGTCAGGGGCTAACTATGGCTACACCTTC. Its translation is CASSLSRSGANYGYTF.

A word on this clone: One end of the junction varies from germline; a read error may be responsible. CDR3 amino acids: CASSLAPTYEQYF. CDR3 nucleotides: TGTGCTAGCAGCTTAGCGCCTACCTACGAGCAGTACTTC. The chain couples TRBV7-7 to TRBJ2-7; D possibly corresponds to TRBD2 (5 bases). This CDR3 region has 13 residues. Germline lookup yields CDR1 SSHAT and CDR2 FNYEAQ (reference sequence).

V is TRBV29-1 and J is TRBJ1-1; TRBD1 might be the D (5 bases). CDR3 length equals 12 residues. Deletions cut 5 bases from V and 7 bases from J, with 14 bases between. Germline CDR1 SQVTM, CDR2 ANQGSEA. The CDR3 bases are TGCAGCGTTCCCCAGGGCCTGGGTGAAGCTTTCTTT. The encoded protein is CSVPQGLGEAFF.

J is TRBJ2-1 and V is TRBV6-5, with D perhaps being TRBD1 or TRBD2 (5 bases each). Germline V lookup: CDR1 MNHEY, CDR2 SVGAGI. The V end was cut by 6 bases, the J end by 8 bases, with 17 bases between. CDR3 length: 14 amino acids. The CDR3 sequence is CASSHGAWGDEQFF. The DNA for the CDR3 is TGTGCCAGCAGCCACGGGGCCTGGGGTGATGAGCAGTTCTTC.

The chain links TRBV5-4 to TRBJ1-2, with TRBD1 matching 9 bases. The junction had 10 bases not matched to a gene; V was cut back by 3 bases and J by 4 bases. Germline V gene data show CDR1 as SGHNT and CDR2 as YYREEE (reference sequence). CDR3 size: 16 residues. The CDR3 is CASSWDRENVVYGYTF. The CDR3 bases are TGTGCCAGCAGCTGGGACAGGGAGAACGTGGTCTATGGCTACACCTTC.

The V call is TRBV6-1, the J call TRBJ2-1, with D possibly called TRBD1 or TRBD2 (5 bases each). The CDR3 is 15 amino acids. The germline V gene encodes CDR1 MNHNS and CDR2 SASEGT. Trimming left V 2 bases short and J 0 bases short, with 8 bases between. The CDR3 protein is CASSEWGSSYNEQFF. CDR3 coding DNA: TGTGCCAGCAGTGAATGGGGGAGCTCCTACAATGAGCAGTTCTTC.

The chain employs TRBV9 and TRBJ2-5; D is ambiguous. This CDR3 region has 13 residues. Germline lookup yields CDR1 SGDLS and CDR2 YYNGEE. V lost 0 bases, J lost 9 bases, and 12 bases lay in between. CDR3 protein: CASSVDWQTAQYF. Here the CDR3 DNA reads TGTGCCAGCAGCGTAGATTGGCAGACGGCCCAGTACTTC.

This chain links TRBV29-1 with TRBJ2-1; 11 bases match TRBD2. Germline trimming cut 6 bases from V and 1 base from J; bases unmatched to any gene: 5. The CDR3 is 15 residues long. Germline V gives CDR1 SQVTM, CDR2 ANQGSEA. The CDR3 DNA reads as TGCAGCGTCACTAGCGGGAGCGGGTCCTACAATGAGCAGTTCTTC. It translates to CSVTSGSGSYNEQFF.

This CDR3 reads CATSPGLAGDEQFF. Here the CDR3 DNA reads TGTGCCACCAGCCCGGGACTAGCGGGAGACGAGCAGTTCTTC. The chain uses TRBV15 and TRBJ2-1, with TRBD2 matching 14 bases. Germline CDR1 is LNHNV and CDR2 is YYDKDF (reference sequence). The CDR3 consists of 14 residues. Germline trimming cut 5 bases from V and 10 bases from J; bases unmatched to any gene: 4.

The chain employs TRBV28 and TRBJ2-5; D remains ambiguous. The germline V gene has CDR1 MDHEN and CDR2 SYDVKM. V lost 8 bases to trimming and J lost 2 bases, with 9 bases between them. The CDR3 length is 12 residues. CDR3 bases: TGTGCCAGCTCTCTGTCTCAAGAGACCCAGTACTTC. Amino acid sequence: CASSLSQETQYF.

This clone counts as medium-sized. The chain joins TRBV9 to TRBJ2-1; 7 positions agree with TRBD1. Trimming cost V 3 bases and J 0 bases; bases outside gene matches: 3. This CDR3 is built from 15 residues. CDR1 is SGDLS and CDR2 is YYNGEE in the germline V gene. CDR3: CASSAQGNSYNEQFF. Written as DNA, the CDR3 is TGTGCCAGCAGCGCACAGGGGAACTCCTACAATGAGCAGTTCTTC.